What follows is one T cell receptor (beta chain) and its context. The antigen it binds to is not known. No clone much larger than this one lies a single base away; base qualities are absent. This sample is part of a study of CD8+ T cells in alopecia areata (dated by TCRdb to the late 2010s). Describing the broader study: The treated patients, all with moderate-to-severe alopecia areata, were enrolled in an open-label pilot trial of oral tofacitinib given at 5 to 10 mg twice daily. Tofacitinib was given for 6 to 18 months, followed by 6 months of follow-up off drug to assess delayed response and recurrence. Disease severity in treated patients was measured with the SALT score, which quantifies the percentage of affected scalp surface area. High-throughput TCRbeta sequencing was used to examine T cell clonal expansion in alopecia areata in both the C3H/HeJ mouse model and human patients. On the human side, TCRbeta sequencing was run on scalp tissue and on sorted CD4+ and CD8+ peripheral blood T cells from healthy controls and from alopecia areata patients with either patchy or totalis/universalis disease. Biopsies were taken from tofacitinib-treated patients at baseline and again at 4 and 24 weeks into treatment, and several of those patients also had a later scalp biopsy. Scalp clonality was compared among normal scalp (n=4), patchy alopecia areata scalp (n=8), and alopecia totalis/universalis scalp (n=8). RNA was extracted with the PAXgene miRNA kit for fixed scalp, the miRNeasy kit for PBMCs, and the RNeasy kit for mouse skin. immunoSEQ multiplex PCR using 35 Vbeta forward primers and 13 Jbeta reverse primers was used to amplify TCRbeta CDR3 regions.

The sample's time point label, decoded: four to five weeks on oral tofacitinib. Explained via the paper, the treatment or condition label denotes: oral pan-JAK inhibitor, 5-10 mg twice daily. Lesional scalp punch biopsies and peripheral blood were collected from alopecia areata patients. PBMCs were separated by density centrifugation and stained for CD3, CD4 and CD8, after which CD4+ and CD8+ T cells were sorted on a FACSAria. Libraries were made using the immunoSEQ multiplex PCR assay. RNA was extracted from all samples and reverse transcribed into cDNA, which served as template for TCR sequencing. First-strand cDNA was synthesized using SuperScript III with a 2:1 mix of oligo-dT and random hexamers. A synthetic immune receptor repertoire was used to gauge amplification bias, and whatever bias remained was removed computationally. Regarding the original processing steps: Raw reads were preprocessed to remove errors, and CDR3 was defined by IMGT conventions from the conserved cysteine to phenylalanine. Clonality was calculated as 1 minus Shannon entropy normalized by log2 of the number of productive unique TCRs. Whether each scalp clone was CD4 or CD8 was inferred by checking scalp TCRbeta sequences against the CD4 and CD8 repertoires from sorted blood. TCRdb took this table from immuneACCESS and kept in-frame rearrangements with V and J called. Such tables lack part of the clones; where checked against another copy, unresolved V genes explain under half of the gap, and the rest is unexplained. V and J calls and clone size are copied from that table; D and trimming were computed from the DNA. This sample has more than 95,000 clones in its table, and over 55% of those were observed once. Together, the top ten hold roughly 5% of the sample.

The full study reports these points: Scalp clonality and the number of expanded CD8+ clones among the top 100 scalp clones were significantly decreased by tofacitinib. The treated cohort was small, with a single nonresponder, so links between baseline CD8+ expansion and response need larger studies. Many expanded lesional clones were found to persist in scalp and blood during tofacitinib treatment, and relapse after treatment cessation may be partly explained by this persistence. Compared with normal scalp, lesional scalp had higher clonality and more expanded CD8+ clones, particularly in alopecia totalis/universalis, a pattern that suggests antigenic drive. Compared with mice, TCR sequences shared between patients were less clear, possibly partly because of HLA diversity across the patient population. Scalp TCR repertoire analysis is complicated because resident alphabeta T cells in normal human skin are also sequenced, whereas mouse skin is dominated by gammadelta T cells.

This TCR was recovered from a human donor with alopecia areata. Source: CD4+ T cells sorted from blood, taken at week 4, from a patient treated with tofacitinib.

Here the CDR3 is given as CASSETSLGAYEQYF. The DNA sequence is as follows: TGTGCCAGCAGCGAAACGTCCCTTGGGGCCTACGAGCAGTACTTC. This sequence uses TRBV6-5 and TRBJ2-7; confidence is insufficient to name the D gene. The CDR3 sequence holds 15 residues, the cysteine and phenylalanine included. Only CDR3 DNA is held: 45 bases, read in frame from base 1. As encoded in the germline V gene, CDR1 is MNHEY while CDR2 is SVGAGI. At the junction V is shortened by 6 bases and J by 2 bases, with 17 bases in between.